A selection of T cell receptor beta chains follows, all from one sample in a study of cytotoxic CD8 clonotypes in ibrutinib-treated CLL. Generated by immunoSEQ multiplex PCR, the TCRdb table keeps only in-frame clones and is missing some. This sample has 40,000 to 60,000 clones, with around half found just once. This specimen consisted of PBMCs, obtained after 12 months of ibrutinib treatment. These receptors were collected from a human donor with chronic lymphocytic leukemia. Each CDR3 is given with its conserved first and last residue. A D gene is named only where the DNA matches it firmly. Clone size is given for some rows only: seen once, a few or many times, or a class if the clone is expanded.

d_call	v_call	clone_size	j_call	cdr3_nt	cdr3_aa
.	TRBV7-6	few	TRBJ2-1	TGTGCCAGCAGCTTAGTGGGGGGCCGAGGGTCCTACAATGAGCAGTTCTTC	CASSLVGGRGSYNEQFF
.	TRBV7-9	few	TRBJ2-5	TGTGCCAGCAGCTTACAAAAAGAGACCCAGTACTTC	CASSLQKETQYF
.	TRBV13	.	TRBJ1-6	TGTGCCAGCAGAAGGGACTCATCGTGGGGATCACCCCTCCACTTT	CASRRDSSWGSPLHF
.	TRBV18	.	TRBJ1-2	TGTGCCAGCTCACACGCGGACAGACCTGACTATGGCTACACCTTC	CASSHADRPDYGYTF
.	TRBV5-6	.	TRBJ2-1	TGTGCCAGCAGCCACGTTTGGCTACTGAGCTCCTACAATGAGCAGTTCTTC	CASSHVWLLSSYNEQFF
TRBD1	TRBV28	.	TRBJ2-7	TGTGCCAGCAGTATAGCTGCCAGGGGGAGCTACGAGCAGTACTTC	CASSIAARGSYEQYF
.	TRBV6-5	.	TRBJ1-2	TGTGCCAGCCGGGGGTTCGATGGCTACACCTTC	CASRGFDGYTF
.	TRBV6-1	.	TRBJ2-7	TGTGCCAGCAGTGAACGGGTTCAGGCAGTCTCCTACGAGCAGTACTTC	CASSERVQAVSYEQYF
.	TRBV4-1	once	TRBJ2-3	TGCGCCAGCAGCCTAAGCGGGTCCCGCACAGATACGCAGTATTTT	CASSLSGSRTDTQYF
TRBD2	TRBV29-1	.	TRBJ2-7	TGCAGCGTCAGACGGACTAGCGGGATTGATCGAGAGCAGTACTTC	CSVRRTSGIDREQYF
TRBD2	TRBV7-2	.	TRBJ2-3	TGTGCCAGCAGCCCGGGACTAGCAACAGATACGCAGTATTTT	CASSPGLATDTQYF
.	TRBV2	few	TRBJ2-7	TGTGCCACCCAGGAAAGGTCAGATCCAACCTACGAGCAGTACTTC	CATQERSDPTYEQYF
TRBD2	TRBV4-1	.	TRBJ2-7	TGCGCCAGCAGCCGCGATACTCCGGGACTAGCGGCCCTTAGCTCCTACGAGCAGTACTTC	CASSRDTPGLAALSSYEQYF
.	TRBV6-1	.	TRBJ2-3	TGTGCCAGCAGTGAAAGGCAAGGTGGGGGGAGGCCCAATTCGCAGGGGAAGCAGTATTTT	CASSERQGGGRPNSQGKQYF
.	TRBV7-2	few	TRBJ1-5	TGTGCCAGCAGCTCTCCCGGGCTCAGGAATCAGCCCCAGCATTTT	CASSSPGLRNQPQHF
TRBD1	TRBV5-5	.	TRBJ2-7	TGTGCCAGCAGCTACGGACAGGGGGGCTACGAGCAGTACTTC	CASSYGQGGYEQYF
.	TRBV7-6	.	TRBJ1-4	TGTGCCAGCAGCTCGGACGGACAGTCACTGTTTTTT	CASSSDGQSLFF
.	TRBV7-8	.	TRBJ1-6	TGTGCCAGCAGCGCTGTACCGGGGGCCTCGACGAATAATTCACCCCTCCACTTT	CASSAVPGASTNNSPLHF
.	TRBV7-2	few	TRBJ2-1	TGTGCCAGCAGCCCCGCGGGACACGTAGGCAATGAGCAGTTCTTC	CASSPAGHVGNEQFF
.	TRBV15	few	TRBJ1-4	TGTGCCACCAGCAGATCGGGGGCCCGGGGGGAAAAACTGTTTTTT	CATSRSGARGEKLFF
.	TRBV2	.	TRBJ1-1	TGTGCCAGCATGGACGCCAGAATGAACACTGAAGCTTTCTTT	CASMDARMNTEAFF
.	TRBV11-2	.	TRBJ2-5	TGTGCCAGCAGCTTAGCCTCGGGGACGTACCAAGAGACCCAGTACTTC	CASSLASGTYQETQYF
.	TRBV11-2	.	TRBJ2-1	TGTGCCAGCAGCCCCGGTAACGAAGAGCAGTTCTTC	CASSPGNEEQFF
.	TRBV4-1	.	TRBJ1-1	TGCGCCAGCAGCCAAGATCACGGGCAGGGACTAAGAACTTTCTTT	CASSQDHGQGLRTFF
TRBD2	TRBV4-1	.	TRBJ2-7	TGCGCCAGCAGCCAAGGGCGGACTAGCGGGAGCTCCTACGAGCAGTACTTC	CASSQGRTSGSSYEQYF
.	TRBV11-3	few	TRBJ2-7	TGTGCCAGCAGTTCCGGGACTGCCCCCTACGAGCAGTACTTC	CASSSGTAPYEQYF
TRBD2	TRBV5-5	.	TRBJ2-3	TGTGCCAGCAGCATCCGGACTAGCGGGAGCACAGATACGCAGTATTTT	CASSIRTSGSTDTQYF
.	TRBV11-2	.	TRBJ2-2	TGTGCCAGCAGCTTAGATCCCTCCCTAACCGGGGAGCTGTTTTTT	CASSLDPSLTGELFF
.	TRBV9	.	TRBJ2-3	TGTGCCAGCAGCGTAGGCCGTCCTCCTAGCACAGATACGCAGTATTTT	CASSVGRPPSTDTQYF
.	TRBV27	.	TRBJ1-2	TGTGCCAGCAGTTTGACCGACCGGATGGGGGGCTACACCTTC	CASSLTDRMGGYTF
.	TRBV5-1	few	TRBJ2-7	TGCGCCAGCCGAGGGGGTCTAGCGGTAAACTACGAGCAGTACTTC	CASRGGLAVNYEQYF
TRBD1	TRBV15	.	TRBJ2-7	TGTGCCACCAGCAGAGACAGGACAGGGGAATACGAGCAGTACTTC	CATSRDRTGEYEQYF
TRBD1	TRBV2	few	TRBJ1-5	TGTGCCAGCAGTATCCAGGGGGCAAATAGCAATCAGCCCCAGCATTTT	CASSIQGANSNQPQHF
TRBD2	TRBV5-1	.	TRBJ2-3	TGCGCCAGCAGCTATGGACTAGCGGGAGGGCCGAACACAGATACGCAGTATTTT	CASSYGLAGGPNTDTQYF
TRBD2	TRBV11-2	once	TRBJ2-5	TGTGCCAGCAGCACGCTTCCGTATAGCGGGAACCAAGAGACCCAGTACTTC	CASSTLPYSGNQETQYF
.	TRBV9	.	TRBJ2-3	TGTGCCAGCAGCCCAGACGATACGCAGTATTTT	CASSPDDTQYF
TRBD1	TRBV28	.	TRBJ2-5	TGTGCCAGCACCCCCTCGGGGACAGGGGGCTTGTCAGAGACCCAGTACTTC	CASTPSGTGGLSETQYF
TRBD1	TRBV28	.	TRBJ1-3	TGTGCCAGCAGTTCAGCCGGGACAGGGGACAACACCATATATTTT	CASSSAGTGDNTIYF
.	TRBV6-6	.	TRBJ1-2	TGTGCCAGCAGTTATTCTAGGGTGTTTAACTATGGCTACACCTTC	CASSYSRVFNYGYTF
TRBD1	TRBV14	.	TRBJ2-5	TGTGCCAGCAGCCAAACGAGAGGGGGCGAGACCCAGTACTTC	CASSQTRGGETQYF
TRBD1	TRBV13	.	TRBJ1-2	TGTGCCAGCAGCTTAGACCTGACAGGGGACGGCTACACCTTC	CASSLDLTGDGYTF
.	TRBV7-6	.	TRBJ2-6	TGTGCCAGCAGCTTGGCCGGGACACGGTTCTCTGGGGCCAACGTCCTGACTTTC	CASSLAGTRFSGANVLTF
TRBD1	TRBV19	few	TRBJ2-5	TGTGCCAGTAGTACCCGGAGGACAGGGGGTCAAGAGACCCAGTACTTC	CASSTRRTGGQETQYF
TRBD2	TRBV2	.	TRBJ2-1	TGTGCCAGCCGATGGGGGGGAGGAGATGAGCAGTTCTTC	CASRWGGGDEQFF
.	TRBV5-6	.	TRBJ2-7	TGTGCCAGCAGTGAAGGGTTATATTCCTACGAGCAGTACTTC	CASSEGLYSYEQYF
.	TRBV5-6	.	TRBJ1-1	TGTGCCAGCAGCTTTGGGACGGGCACTGAAGCTTTCTTT	CASSFGTGTEAFF
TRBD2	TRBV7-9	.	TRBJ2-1	TGTGCCAGCAGCTTAGTTGCTAGCGGGAGGGGGGCCTACAATGAGCAGTTCTTC	CASSLVASGRGAYNEQFF
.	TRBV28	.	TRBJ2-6	TGTGCCAGCAGCTCTGCCTCTGGGGCCAACGTCCTGACTTTC	CASSSASGANVLTF
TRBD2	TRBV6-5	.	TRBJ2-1	TGTGCCAGCACCCAGAGGACTAGTAACCTCAATGAGCAGTTCTTC	CASTQRTSNLNEQFF
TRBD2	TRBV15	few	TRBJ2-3	TGTGCCACCAGCAGAGGGCGGGGACTAGCCGGAATGGATACGCAGTATTTT	CATSRGRGLAGMDTQYF
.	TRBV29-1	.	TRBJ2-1	TGCAGCGTTGGGGGGAGCCGCGGGGCCTCCTACAATGAGCAGTTCTTC	CSVGGSRGASYNEQFF
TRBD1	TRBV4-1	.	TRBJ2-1	TGCGCCAGCACTACCCTGACAGGGACCAATGAGCAGTTCTTC	CASTTLTGTNEQFF